Presented here are 23 T cell receptor beta chains from one specimen sequenced in a study of T cell repertoires in cytomegalovirus infection. TCRdb passed the reads through MiXCR, listing each CDR3 protein once. The table lists around 530,000 distinct CDR3 sequences, around a quarter of them singletons. Sequencing was performed on PBMCs. These receptors were taken from a human donor in good health (CMV status not recorded). Some clones in this sample may be carry-over from other donors' samples.

In this sample, this clonotype turned up a few times. The chain carries TRBV28 and TRBJ2-1; 13 bases align to TRBD2. CDR1 is MDHEN and CDR2 is SYDVKM in the germline V gene. CDR3 length: 17 amino acids. Trimming removed 4 bases from V and 3 bases from J; junction bases left unmatched: 6. Here the CDR3 reads CASSSRLAGGLYNEQFF. CDR3 nucleotide sequence: TGTGCCAGCAGTTCACGACTAGCGGGAGGCCTCTACAATGAGCAGTTCTTC.

The rearrangement links TRBV10-3 to TRBJ2-5; D is perhaps TRBD2 (6 bases). This CDR3 region has 14 residues. Trimming pared 6 bases from V and 5 bases from J, leaving 16 bases between. Germline CDR1 and CDR2: ENHRY and SYGVKD. CDR3 sequence reads: CAISRELIKETQYF. In nucleotides, the CDR3 is TGTGCCATCAGCCGGGAGTTGATCAAGGAGACCCAGTACTTC.

CDR3 DNA: TGTGCCATCAGTGAGTTAATTTCGGGGTATACCTCTGGAAACACCATATATTTT. This gives the protein CAISELISGYTSGNTIYF. The chain employs TRBV10-3 and TRBJ1-3; no clear D gene. The CDR3 extends over 18 amino acids. The V gene lost 1 base and the J gene lost 0 bases, with 16 bases spanning the gap. Looked up from germline, CDR1 is ENHRY and CDR2 is SYGVKD.

This sequence joins TRBV6-6 and TRBJ1-1; TRBD1 matches 9 bases. This CDR3 has 14 amino acids. The J segment lost 7 bases and the V segment lost 6 bases, leaving 9 bases of the junction unmatched. Per the germline V gene, CDR1 is MNHNY and CDR2 is SVGAGI (reference sequence). In nucleotides, the CDR3 is TGTGCCAGCAGCCCCTTACAGGGGGCGGGTGAAGCTTTCTTT. Translating it yields CASSPLQGAGEAFF.

This clonotype was counted only a few times. The rearrangement links TRBV5-4 to TRBJ1-1; D is ambiguous. Per germline, CDR1 SGHNT and CDR2 YYREEE (reference sequence). The V end was cut by 0 bases, the J end by 8 bases, with 14 bases between. The CDR3 contains 14 residues. The CDR3 sequence is CASSLARDYREAFF. CDR3 DNA sequence: TGTGCCAGCAGCTTGGCCCGGGATTATAGGGAAGCTTTCTTT.

This clonotype was recorded a few times. The chain carries TRBV29-1 and TRBJ2-5; possibly TRBD1 or TRBD2 for D (5 bases each). This CDR3 comprises 13 residues. Trimming stripped 4 bases from V and 4 bases from J, with 13 bases between. CDR1 is SQVTM and CDR2 is ANQGSEA in the germline V gene. This CDR3 reads CSVAAHGAETQYF. The CDR3 region has the DNA TGCAGCGTTGCAGCGCACGGGGCAGAGACCCAGTACTTC. Full variable domain (missing parts from reference TRBV29-1 and TRBJ2-5): SAVISQKPSRDICQRGTSLTIQCQVDSQVTMMFWYRQQPGQSLTLIATANQGSEATYESGFVIDKFPISRPNLTFSTLTVSNMSPEDSSIYLCSVAAHGAETQYFGPGTRLLVL.

The table lists this clonotype with a count of one. This chain links TRBV24-1 with TRBJ2-1; D possibly corresponds to TRBD2 (6 bases). V lost 4 bases and J lost 12, with 12 bases in between. CDR3 length: 12 amino acids. Germline V gene sequence: CDR1 KGHDR, CDR2 SFDVKD. The CDR3 nucleotides are TGTGCCACCAGTGAGACCAGCGGGCCGCAGTTCTTC. This encodes CATSETSGPQFF.

This clonotype was counted between two and nine times. The chain carries TRBV28 and TRBJ2-5, with 12 bases that match TRBD1. Trimming removed 6 bases from V and 5 bases from J; junction bases left unmatched: 7. This CDR3 is built from 15 residues. Germline V gene lookup returns CDR1 MDHEN and CDR2 SYDVKM. The CDR3 reads CASSQGTGGRETQYF. The DNA for the CDR3 is TGTGCCAGCAGCCAAGGGACAGGGGGCAGGGAGACCCAGTACTTC.

The genes are TRBV20-1 and TRBJ2-5; 8 nucleotides line up with TRBD1. Per the germline V gene, CDR1 is DFQATT and CDR2 is SNEGSKA (reference sequence). The trim removed 6 bases at V and 5 bases at J, leaving 11 bases unmatched. CDR3 size: 14 residues. The CDR3 coding sequence is TGCAGTGCCACGACAGGGGACCCTAGGGAGACCCAGTACTTC. This encodes CSATTGDPRETQYF.

This clonotype was seen at least ten times. The rearrangement links TRBV7-2 to TRBJ2-3, with D unresolved. The CDR3 runs to 14 residues. With 6 bases removed from V and 1 base from J, the gap between germline ends came to 11 bases. Germline V lookup: CDR1 SGHTA, CDR2 FQGNSA. CDR3 in amino acids: CASRFIEGTDTQYF. CDR3 DNA sequence: TGTGCCAGCAGGTTCATAGAGGGCACAGATACGCAGTATTTT.

Ten or more counts support this clonotype. This chain uses TRBV7-3 with TRBJ2-3, with TRBD2 matching 7 bases. Looked up from germline, CDR1 is SGHTA and CDR2 is FQGTGA. Losses at the gene ends were 2 bases for V and 2 bases for J; bases not matched to a gene: 10. The CDR3 runs to 17 residues. CDR3 sequence reads: CASSLGGTTTYTDTQYF. In DNA form, the CDR3 reads TGTGCCAGCAGCTTAGGGGGGACTACCACCTACACAGATACGCAGTATTTT.

The rearrangement uses TRBV4-1 and TRBJ2-7; D is ambiguous. CDR1 is MGHRA, CDR2 YSYEKL, per germline. Trimming left V 0 bases short and J 3 bases short, with 9 bases between. The length of the CDR3 is 14 residues. The CDR3 nucleotides are TGCGCCAGCAGCCAAGAGTCACTTCTCTACGAGCAGTACTTC. This encodes CASSQESLLYEQYF.

This clonotype occurred a few times. The chain links TRBV27 to TRBJ2-7, with D unclear. The V gene's germline CDR1 is MNHEY and CDR2 SMNVEV (reference sequence). V lost 7 bases, J lost 7 bases, and 26 bases lay in between. There are 16 residues in the CDR3. CDR3 region: CASMLVGRSLSGEQYF. The CDR3 nucleotides read TGTGCCAGCATGTTAGTAGGGCGATCCCTAAGTGGAGAGCAGTACTTC.

This clonotype was found many times. The chain links TRBV7-2 to TRBJ2-1, with TRBD2 identical over 8 bases. Germline V gene sequence: CDR1 SGHTA, CDR2 FQGNSA. The CDR3 length is 15 residues. Unmatched junction bases numbered 7, after V lost 5 bases and J lost 4 bases. The CDR3 region is CASSILAGFYNEQFF. For the CDR3, the DNA is TGTGCCAGCAGCATTTTAGCGGGGTTTTACAATGAGCAGTTCTTC. Full variable domain (outside the CDR3, taken from reference TRBV7-2 and TRBJ2-1): GAGVSQSPSNKVTEKGKDVELRCDPISGHTALYWYRQSLGQGLEFLIYFQGNSAPDKSGLPSDRFSAERTGGSVSTLTIQRTQQEDSAVYLCASSILAGFYNEQFFGPGTRLTVL.

This clonotype was counted only a few times. V usage is TRBV6-2 or TRBV6-3 and J usage is TRBJ2-7, with 12 positions matching TRBD1. V dropped 2 bases and J dropped 2; count of bases not matched to a gene: 10. The CDR3 covers 18 residues. CDR1 is MNHEY, CDR2 SVGEGT, per germline. The CDR3, as DNA: TGTGCCAGCAGTTACCCCGGGACAGGGGGCATCAGGCCCTACGAGCAGTACGTC. As protein: CASSYPGTGGIRPYEQYV.

There are many counts of this clonotype. This chain uses TRBV7-2 with TRBJ2-2, with D perhaps matching TRBD1 (6 bases). The CDR3 length is 15 residues. Germline CDR1 reads SGHTA; CDR2 reads FQGNSA. The V end was cut by 9 bases, the J end by 4 bases, with 18 bases between. The CDR3 DNA is TGTGCCAGTCGTAGGGGGATGGGGTTCACCGGGGAGCTGTTTTTT. Translated: CASRRGMGFTGELFF.

This clonotype was detected a few times. The rearrangement links TRBV19 to TRBJ2-7; D is perhaps TRBD2 (6 bases). The CDR3 spans 14 residues. The V end lost 3 bases, the J end lost 1 base, and 10 bases lay between the germline ends. Germline V lookup: CDR1 LNHDA, CDR2 SQIVND (reference sequence). CDR3 sequence (DNA): TGTGCCAGTAGTATCGGCGGGGCGTCCTACGAGCAGTACTTC. Translation: CASSIGGASYEQYF.

This clonotype was seen only a few times. V usage is TRBV6-2 or TRBV6-3 and J usage is TRBJ1-1, with 7 bases aligning to TRBD1. Germline CDR1 reads MNHEY; CDR2 reads SVGEGT. The CDR3 loop spans 14 amino acids. V lost 6 bases to trimming and J lost 5 bases; unmatched junction nucleotides: 9. CDR3 bases: TGTGCCAGCAGGATAGACAGGGCGAGGACTGAAGCTTTCTTT. It encodes CASRIDRARTEAFF.

This clonotype was observed a few times. The chain has TRBV6-5 and TRBJ1-1; the match to TRBD1 covers 8 bases. In germline, CDR1 is MNHEY, CDR2 SVGAGI. The CDR3 sequence is 15 residues long. Trimming at V came to 6 bases and at J to 1 base, leaving 7 bases not matched to a gene. CDR3 sequence: CASRGMGTGNTEAFF. The CDR3 DNA reads as TGTGCCAGCAGAGGTATGGGGACAGGGAACACTGAAGCTTTCTTT.

This clonotype was seen a few times. V is TRBV14 and J is TRBJ2-1; 8 positions agree with TRBD1. Trimming at V came to 1 base and at J to 7 bases, leaving 12 bases not matched to a gene. The CDR3 loop spans 17 amino acids. CDR1 SGHDN and CDR2 FVKESK come from the germline V gene. CDR3 protein: CASSQAAGTGARNEQFF. CDR3 bases: TGTGCCAGCAGCCAAGCCGCCGGGACAGGCGCACGAAATGAGCAGTTCTTC.

This rearrangement joins TRBV19 to TRBJ1-4; D not certain. The CDR3 length is 15 residues. CDR1 is LNHDA, CDR2 SQIVND, per germline (reference sequence). Trimming cost V 1 base and J 2 bases, with 8 bases left between them. CDR3 residues: CASSIGGSTNEKLFF. DNA of the CDR3: TGTGCCAGTAGTATAGGAGGGTCCACTAATGAAAAACTGTTTTTT. The whole variable domain, filled in from reference TRBV19 and TRBJ1-4, reads DGGITQSPKYLFRKEGQNVTLSCEQNLNHDAMYWYRQDPGQGLRLIYYSQIVNDFQKGDIAEGYSVSREKKESFPLTVTSAQKNPTAFYLCASSIGGSTNEKLFFGSGTQLSVL.

This clonotype came up many times. V gene TRBV7-2 combines with J gene TRBJ2-3, with a weak D call TRBD1 (5 bases). Trimming took 6 bases from V and 1 from J, leaving 14 bases between them. In germline, CDR1 is SGHTA, CDR2 FQGNSA. The CDR3 has 15 amino acids. The CDR3 DNA reads as TGTGCCAGCAGTCGGATGGTAGGGGGCACAGATACGCAGTATTTT. It translates to CASSRMVGGTDTQYF.

The chain has TRBV23-1 and TRBJ2-7; 7 nucleotides agree with TRBD1. Being an ORF, TRBV23-1 has a function that is uncertain. J gave up 0 bases and V 2 bases, and 4 bases lay outside the gene matches. This CDR3 is 15 amino acids long. This chain's CDR3 is CASSQPGQLSYEQYV. The CDR3 bases are TGCGCCAGCAGTCAACCGGGACAGCTCTCCTACGAGCAGTACGTC.